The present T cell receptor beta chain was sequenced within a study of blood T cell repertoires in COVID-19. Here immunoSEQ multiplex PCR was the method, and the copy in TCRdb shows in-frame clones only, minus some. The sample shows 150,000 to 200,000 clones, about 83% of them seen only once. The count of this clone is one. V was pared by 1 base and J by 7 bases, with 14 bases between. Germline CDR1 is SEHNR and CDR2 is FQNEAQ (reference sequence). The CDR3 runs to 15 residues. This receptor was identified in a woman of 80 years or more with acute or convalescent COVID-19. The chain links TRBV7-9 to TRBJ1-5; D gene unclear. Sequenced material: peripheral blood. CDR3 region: CASSLGGRREQPQHF. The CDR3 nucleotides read TGTGCCAGCAGCTTAGGGGGTAGGCGGGAGCAGCCCCAGCATTTT.